These T cell receptor beta chains were read from a single sample in a study of blood T cell repertoires in COVID-19. Libraries were prepared by immunoSEQ multiplex PCR; TCRdb keeps only in-frame clonotypes and omits some of them. The sample shows 150,000 to 200,000 clones, about 80% of them seen only once. Sequenced input: PBMCs or T cells enriched from blood (not recorded which). The receptors stem from a man aged 40-49 years who had recovered from COVID-19. CDR3s include the opening cysteine and the closing phenylalanine or tryptophan.

v_call: TRBV4-1
cdr3_aa: CASSQTGTAFPYNEQFF

v_call: TRBV7-9
cdr3_aa: CASSSIQGAADTEAFF

v_call: TRBV7-2
cdr3_aa: CASSFLSGAYEQYF

v_call: TRBV6-4
cdr3_aa: CASSGLWTGKIPYTF

v_call: TRBV27
cdr3_aa: CASSQTTDRVNGYTF

v_call: TRBV3-1/TRBV3-2
cdr3_aa: CASSQDPTSTDTQYF

v_call: TRBV11-2
cdr3_aa: CASSPDRLNEKLFF

v_call: TRBV9
cdr3_aa: CASSVGIAGFNEQFF

v_call: TRBV12-3/TRBV12-4
cdr3_aa: CASSFSGDTEAFF

v_call: TRBV28
cdr3_aa: CASSRRRGQHQPQHF

v_call: TRBV20-1
cdr3_aa: CSARETRVAFF

v_call: TRBV19
cdr3_aa: CASSIAQGESPLHF

v_call: TRBV29-1
cdr3_aa: CSVWTGGNTIYF

v_call: TRBV7-2
cdr3_aa: CASRTLRRALSTEAFF

v_call: TRBV7-9
cdr3_aa: CASNPLPRQGMNTEAFF

v_call: TRBV18
cdr3_aa: CASSPPGTGFDEQFF

v_call: TRBV6-5
cdr3_aa: CASSYGRAGPQYF

v_call: TRBV4-2
cdr3_aa: CASSSRNGPQTYEQYF

v_call: TRBV5-1
cdr3_aa: CASSSGTSGGAYEQYF